This TCR beta chain appears in the sequencing data of a study of T cells in pancreatic ductal adenocarcinoma. Selected pancreatic ductal adenocarcinoma patients had undergone surgery without neoadjuvant therapy. The ends lost 1 base at V and 3 bases at J; junction bases unmatched: 2. This CDR3 has 14 amino acids. The germline V gene encodes CDR1 SGHKS and CDR2 YYEKEE (reference sequence). TCRdb keeps only in-frame clones here, not all; method: immunoSEQ multiplex PCR. The table includes roughly 31,000 clones, approximately 92% detected once. The specimen was PBMCs. The clonotype comes from a human donor with pancreatic ductal adenocarcinoma. This chain joins TRBV5-5 and TRBJ1-2, with TRBD1 identical over 8 bases. In nucleotides, the CDR3 is TGTGCCAGCAGCTTGTCAGGGGGCCACTATGGCTACACCTTC. The encoded protein is CASSLSGGHYGYTF.